The sequence of this T cell receptor beta chain was determined in a study of blood T cell repertoires in COVID-19. As for the study in general: Acute and convalescent COVID-19 specimens originated in the United States, Italy and Spain.

The protocol was immunoSEQ multiplex PCR, while the TCRdb copy is restricted to in-frame clones and leaves out a portion. The profile covers some 140,000 clones, with about four fifths appearing a single time and 5% to 7% taken by the ten largest. The CDR3 covers 19 residues. In germline, CDR1 is SGHRS, CDR2 YFSETQ. Deletions cut 0 bases from V and 1 base from J, with 19 bases between. The source material was PBMCs or T cells enriched from blood (not recorded which). This chain joins TRBV5-1 and TRBJ2-2; TRBD1 might be the D (8 bases). The source of this sequence is a man in his forties with acute COVID-19. In DNA, the CDR3 is TGCGCCAGCAGCTTGGCCGGGGGGACAGGATTAAAGAACACCGGGGAGCTGTTTTTT. As protein: CASSLAGGTGLKNTGELFF.